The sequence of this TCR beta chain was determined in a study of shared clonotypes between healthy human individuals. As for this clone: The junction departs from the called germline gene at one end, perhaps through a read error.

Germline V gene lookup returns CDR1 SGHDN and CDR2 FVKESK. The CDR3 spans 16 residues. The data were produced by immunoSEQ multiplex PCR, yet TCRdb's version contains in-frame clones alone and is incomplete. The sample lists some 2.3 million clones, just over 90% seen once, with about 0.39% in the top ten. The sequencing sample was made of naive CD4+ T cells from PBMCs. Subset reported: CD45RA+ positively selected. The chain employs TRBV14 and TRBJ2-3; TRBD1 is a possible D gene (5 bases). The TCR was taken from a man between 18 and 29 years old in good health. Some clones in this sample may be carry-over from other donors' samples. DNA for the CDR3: TGTGCCAGCAGGCAAGAAGGGGTAGGTTGGCCAGATACGCAGTATTTT. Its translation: CASRQEGVGWPDTQYF.